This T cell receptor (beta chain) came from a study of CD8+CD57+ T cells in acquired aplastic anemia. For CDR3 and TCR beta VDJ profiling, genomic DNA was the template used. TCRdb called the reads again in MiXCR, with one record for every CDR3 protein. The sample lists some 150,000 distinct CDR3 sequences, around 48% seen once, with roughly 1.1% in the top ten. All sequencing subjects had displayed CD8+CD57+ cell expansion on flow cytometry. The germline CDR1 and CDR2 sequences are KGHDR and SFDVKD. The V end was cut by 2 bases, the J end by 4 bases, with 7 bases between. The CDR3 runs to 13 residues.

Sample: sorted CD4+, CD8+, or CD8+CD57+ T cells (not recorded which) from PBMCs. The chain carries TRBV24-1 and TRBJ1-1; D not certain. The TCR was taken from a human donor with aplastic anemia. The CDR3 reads CATSDSRCTEAFF. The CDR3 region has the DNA TGTGCCACCAGTGATTCTCGCTGCACTGAAGCTTTCTTT.